This is a list of T cell receptor beta chains from one sample in a study of cytomegalovirus exposure and HLA in healthy donors. Method: immunoSEQ multiplex PCR; TCRdb's copy keeps in-frame clones and lacks some. This sample yields 160,000 or so clones, of which less than 90% are seen a single time; roughly 1% belongs to the top ten. Material: PBMCs. These receptors were obtained from a man in his thirties or forties in good health and CMV-seronegative. The CDR3 runs from the conserved cysteine through the conserved F or W. D genes are given only for firm matches.

TRBD1	TRBV2	TRBJ1-2	CASREQGASYGYTF
NA	TRBV7-9	TRBJ1-1	CASSLVASWTEAFF
TRBD2	TRBV9	TRBJ2-5	CASSAGTSGIGETQYF
TRBD1	TRBV6-6	TRBJ2-7	CASSYLLGTGDYEQYF
NA	TRBV30	TRBJ1-6	CAWSAVSNSPLHF
TRBD1	TRBV9	TRBJ1-2	CASSVVGGTGGVYGYTF
TRBD2	TRBV10-3	TRBJ2-1	CAINTPGTSGGGSLGNEQFF
NA	TRBV4-1	TRBJ2-3	CASSHGGASDTQYF
TRBD2	TRBV27	TRBJ2-1	CASSLLAGTLSYNEQFF
TRBD1	TRBV19	TRBJ1-2	CASRPDRVNYGYTF
NA	TRBV11-2	TRBJ2-1	CASSLSGVRNEQFF
TRBD2	TRBV6-6	TRBJ2-1	CASSYYAGGGNNEQFF
TRBD1	TRBV6-5	TRBJ1-1	CASSYAGTGIEGRAFF
NA	TRBV7-8	TRBJ1-1	CASSLQVVSEAFF
NA	TRBV18	TRBJ2-1	CASSPSLGFLGEQFF
NA	TRBV18	TRBJ2-4	CASSLEPLAGQGAKNIQYF
NA	TRBV27	TRBJ1-5	CASSLSPRQGSQPQHF
NA	TRBV29-1	TRBJ1-2	CSVTSGKGEFLYGYTF
TRBD1	TRBV18	TRBJ1-2	CASSGQVIAGYTF
TRBD2	TRBV2	TRBJ2-3	CASSGEGAGTGDTQYF
NA	TRBV11-3	TRBJ2-7	CASSLELAYEQYF
TRBD2	TRBV28	TRBJ2-4	CASSTLGGKNIQYF